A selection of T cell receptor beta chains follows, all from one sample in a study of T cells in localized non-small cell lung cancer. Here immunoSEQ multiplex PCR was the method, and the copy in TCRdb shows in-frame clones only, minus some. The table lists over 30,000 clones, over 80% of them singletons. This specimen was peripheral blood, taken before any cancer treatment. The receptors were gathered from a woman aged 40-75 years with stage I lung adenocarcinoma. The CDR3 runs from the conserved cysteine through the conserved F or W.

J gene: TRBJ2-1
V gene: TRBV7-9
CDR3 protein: CASSLLEGEQFF

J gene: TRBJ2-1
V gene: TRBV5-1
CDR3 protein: CASSLGGLVDEQFF

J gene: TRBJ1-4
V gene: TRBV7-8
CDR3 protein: CASSKNLQAGYEKLFF

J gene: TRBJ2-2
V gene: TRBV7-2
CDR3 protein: CASSSDYVAGELFF

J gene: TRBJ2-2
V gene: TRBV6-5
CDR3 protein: CASSRNYGSELFF

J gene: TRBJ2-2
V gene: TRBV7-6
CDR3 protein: CASSLDVLQTPLAGATGELFF

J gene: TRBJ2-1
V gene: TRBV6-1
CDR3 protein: CASSEVPVAEQFF

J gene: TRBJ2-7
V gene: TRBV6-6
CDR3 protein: CASSYASTYEQYF

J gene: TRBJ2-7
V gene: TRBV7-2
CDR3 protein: CASSSGAGRYEQYF

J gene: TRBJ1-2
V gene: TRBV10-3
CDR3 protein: CAISDIESAYTF

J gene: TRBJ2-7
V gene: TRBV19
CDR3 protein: CASSTSGGEQYF

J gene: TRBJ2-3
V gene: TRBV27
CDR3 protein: CASSLGPTNTDTQYF

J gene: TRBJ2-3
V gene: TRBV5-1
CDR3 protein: CASRREVGVHTDTQYF

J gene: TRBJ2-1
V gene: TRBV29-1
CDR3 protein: CSVDLGLHGEQFF

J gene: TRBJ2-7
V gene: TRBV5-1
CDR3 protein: CASSSGRDYEQYF

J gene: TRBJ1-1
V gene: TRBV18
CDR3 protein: CASSRTGVTTEAFF

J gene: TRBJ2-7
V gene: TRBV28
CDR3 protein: CACSGGAVGSYEQYF

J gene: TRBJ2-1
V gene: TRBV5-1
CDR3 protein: CASSFGTNEQFF

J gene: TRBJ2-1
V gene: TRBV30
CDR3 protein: CARSAARGETYNEQFF

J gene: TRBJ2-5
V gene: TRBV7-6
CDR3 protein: CASSLGILAAQETQYF

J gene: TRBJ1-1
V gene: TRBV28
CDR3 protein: CASTIQGGFGNTEAFF

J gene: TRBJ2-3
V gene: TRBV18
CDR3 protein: CASSPPGGAESDTQYF

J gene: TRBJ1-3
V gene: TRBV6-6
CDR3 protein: CASSDMNSGNTIYF

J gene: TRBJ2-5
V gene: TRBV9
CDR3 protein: CASSPRTGWSETQYF

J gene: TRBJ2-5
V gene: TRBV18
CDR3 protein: CASSPQVGDIGETQYF

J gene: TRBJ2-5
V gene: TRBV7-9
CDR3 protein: CASSQGTGGGETQYF

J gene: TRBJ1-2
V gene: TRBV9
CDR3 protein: CASSVSRDYGYTF

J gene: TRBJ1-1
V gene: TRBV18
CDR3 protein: CASSRTTGRDTEAFF

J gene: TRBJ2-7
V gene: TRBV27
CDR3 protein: CASSSPDMYEQYF

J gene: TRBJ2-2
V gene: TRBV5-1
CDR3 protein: CASSLEATGTGELFF

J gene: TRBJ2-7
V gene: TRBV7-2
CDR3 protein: CASRFTGGYEQYF

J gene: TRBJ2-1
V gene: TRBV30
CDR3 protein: CAWGSYNEQFF

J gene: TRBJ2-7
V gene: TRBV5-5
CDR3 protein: CASSTQSEEQYF

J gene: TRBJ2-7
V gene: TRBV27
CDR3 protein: CASGQVPSTSSYEQYF

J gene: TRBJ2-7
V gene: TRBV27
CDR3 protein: CASPDRVIYEQYF

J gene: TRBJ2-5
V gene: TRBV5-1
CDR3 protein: CASSSPGTAQETQYF

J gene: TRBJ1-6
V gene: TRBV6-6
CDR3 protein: CASSSSDSLYNSPLHF

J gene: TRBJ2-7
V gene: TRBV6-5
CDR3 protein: CASTPADRGHEQYF

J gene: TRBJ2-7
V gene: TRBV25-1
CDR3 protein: CASSETGGSYEQYF

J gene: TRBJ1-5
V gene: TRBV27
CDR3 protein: CASSLRVGNQPQHF

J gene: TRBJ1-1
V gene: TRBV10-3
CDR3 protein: CAISEEQKTEAFF

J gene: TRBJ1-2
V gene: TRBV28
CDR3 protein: CASVLGTGAPVYGYTF

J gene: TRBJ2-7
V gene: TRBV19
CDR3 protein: CASILDRGPYEQYF

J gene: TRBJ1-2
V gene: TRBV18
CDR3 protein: CASSPLSGQGINYGYTF

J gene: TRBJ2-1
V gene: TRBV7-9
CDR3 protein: CASSLRQAYNEQFF

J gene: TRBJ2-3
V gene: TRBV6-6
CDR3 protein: CASSYSQSTDTQYF

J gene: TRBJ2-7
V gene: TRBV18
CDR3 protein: CASSPRAQGGHEQYF

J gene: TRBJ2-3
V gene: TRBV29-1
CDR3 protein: CSVVDRREGATQYF

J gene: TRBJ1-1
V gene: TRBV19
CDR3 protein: CASSISVGNTEAFF

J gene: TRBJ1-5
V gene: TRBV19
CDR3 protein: CASSIQHNSNQPQHF

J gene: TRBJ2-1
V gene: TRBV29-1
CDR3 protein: CSVFPSSGEGGYNEQFF

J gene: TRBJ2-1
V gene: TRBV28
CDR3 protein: CASSLSTSGRIGEQFF

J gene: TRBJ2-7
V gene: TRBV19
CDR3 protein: CASSPSGGAYEQYF

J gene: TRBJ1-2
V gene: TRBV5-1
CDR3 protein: CASSLAGVNYGYTF

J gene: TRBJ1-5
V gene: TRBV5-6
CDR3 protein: CASSWDRATLFQPQHF

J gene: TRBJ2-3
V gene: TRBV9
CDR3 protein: CASSDRTIKKYF

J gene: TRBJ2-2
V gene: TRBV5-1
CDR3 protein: CASSPGSLGQNTGELFF

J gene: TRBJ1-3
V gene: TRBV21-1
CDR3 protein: CASSKVGGTGRKKGNTIYF